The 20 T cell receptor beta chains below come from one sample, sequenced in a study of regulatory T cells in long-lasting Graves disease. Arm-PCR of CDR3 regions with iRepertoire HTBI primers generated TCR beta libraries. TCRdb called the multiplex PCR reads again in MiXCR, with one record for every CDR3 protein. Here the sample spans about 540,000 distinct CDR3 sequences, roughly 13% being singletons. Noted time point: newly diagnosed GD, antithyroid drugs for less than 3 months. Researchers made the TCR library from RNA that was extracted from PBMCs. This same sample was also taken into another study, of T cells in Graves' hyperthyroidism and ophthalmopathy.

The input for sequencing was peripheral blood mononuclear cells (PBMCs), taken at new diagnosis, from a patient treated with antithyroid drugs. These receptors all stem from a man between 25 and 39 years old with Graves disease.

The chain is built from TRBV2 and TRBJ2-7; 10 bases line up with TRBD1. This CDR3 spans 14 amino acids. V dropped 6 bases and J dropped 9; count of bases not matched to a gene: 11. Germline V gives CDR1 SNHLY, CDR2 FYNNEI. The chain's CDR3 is CASRPGQGNFGQYF. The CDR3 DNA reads TGTGCCAGCAGACCGGGACAGGGGAATTTCGGGCAGTACTTC.

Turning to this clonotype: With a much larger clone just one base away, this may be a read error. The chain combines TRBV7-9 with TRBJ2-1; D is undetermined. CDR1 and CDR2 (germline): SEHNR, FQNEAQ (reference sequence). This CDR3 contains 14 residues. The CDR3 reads CASSHPPFSNEQLF. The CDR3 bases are TGTGCCAGCAGCCATCCCCCTTTCAGTAATGAGCAGCTCTTC.

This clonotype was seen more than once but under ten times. DNA of the CDR3: TGTGCCAGCAGCCTAACCCTTTTATCGGGACAAACCTACGAGCAGTACTTC. Amino acids: CASSLTLLSGQTYEQYF. This chain connects TRBV14 to TRBJ2-7, with a weak D call TRBD1 (6 bases). V was shortened by 4 bases and J by 2 bases, with 21 bases between the two germline ends. Germline V gene sequence: CDR1 SGHDN, CDR2 FVKESK. The CDR3 runs 17 residues.

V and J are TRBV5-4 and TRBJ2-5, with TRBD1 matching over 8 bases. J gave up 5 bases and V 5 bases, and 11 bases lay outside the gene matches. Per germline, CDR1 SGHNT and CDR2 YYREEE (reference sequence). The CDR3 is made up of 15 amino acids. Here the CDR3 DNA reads TGTGCCAGCAGTTACGATCAGGGGGCGGGGGAGACCCAGTACTTC. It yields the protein CASSYDQGAGETQYF.

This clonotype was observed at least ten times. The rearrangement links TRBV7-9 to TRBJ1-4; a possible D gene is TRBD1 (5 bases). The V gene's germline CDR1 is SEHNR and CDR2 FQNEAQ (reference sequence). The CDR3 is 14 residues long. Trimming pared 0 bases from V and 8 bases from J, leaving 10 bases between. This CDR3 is CASSLAGPGEKLFF. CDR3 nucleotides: TGTGCCAGCAGCTTAGCGGGCCCAGGGGAAAAACTGTTTTTT.

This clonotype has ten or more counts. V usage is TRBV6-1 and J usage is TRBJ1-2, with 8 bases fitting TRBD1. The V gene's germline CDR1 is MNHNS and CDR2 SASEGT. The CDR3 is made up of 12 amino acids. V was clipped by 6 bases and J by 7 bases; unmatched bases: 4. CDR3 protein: CASRDRVAGYTF. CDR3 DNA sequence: TGTGCCAGCAGGGACAGGGTGGCTGGCTACACCTTC.

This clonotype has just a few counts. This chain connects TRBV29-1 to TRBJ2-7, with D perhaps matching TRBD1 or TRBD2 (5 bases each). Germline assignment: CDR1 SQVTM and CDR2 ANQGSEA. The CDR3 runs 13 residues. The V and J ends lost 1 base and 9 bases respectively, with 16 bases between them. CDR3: CSVEANRDAGQYF. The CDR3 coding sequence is TGCAGCGTTGAAGCAAACCGGGACGCGGGGCAGTACTTC.

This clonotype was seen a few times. The CDR3 nucleotides are TGTGCCAGCAGTCGCTGGGGGCTAGTGGGGGCGTGGGACAATGAGCAGTTCTTC. It specifies CASSRWGLVGAWDNEQFF. The chain recombines TRBV6-1 with TRBJ2-1; weak D call: TRBD1 (6 bases). Trimming pared 5 bases from V and 5 bases from J, leaving 25 bases between. This CDR3 contains 18 residues. Germline CDR1 is MNHNS and CDR2 is SASEGT.

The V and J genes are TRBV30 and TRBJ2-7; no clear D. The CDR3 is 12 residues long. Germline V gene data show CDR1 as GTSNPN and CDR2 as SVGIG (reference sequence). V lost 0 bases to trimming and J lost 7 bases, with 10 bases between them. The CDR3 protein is CAWSVMSREQYF. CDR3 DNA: TGTGCCTGGAGTGTAATGTCGAGGGAGCAGTACTTC.

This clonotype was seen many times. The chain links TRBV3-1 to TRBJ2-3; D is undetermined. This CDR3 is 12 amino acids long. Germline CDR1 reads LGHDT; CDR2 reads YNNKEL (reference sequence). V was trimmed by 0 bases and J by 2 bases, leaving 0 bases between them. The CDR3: CASSQDTDTQYF. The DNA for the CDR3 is TGTGCCAGCAGCCAAGACACAGATACGCAGTATTTT.

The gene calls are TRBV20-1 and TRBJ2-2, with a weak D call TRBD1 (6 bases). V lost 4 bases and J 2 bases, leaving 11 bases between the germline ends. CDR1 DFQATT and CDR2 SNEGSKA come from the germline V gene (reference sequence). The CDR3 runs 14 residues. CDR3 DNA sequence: TGCAGTGCTAAACGGGACACAAACACCGGGGAGCTGTTTTTT. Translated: CSAKRDTNTGELFF.

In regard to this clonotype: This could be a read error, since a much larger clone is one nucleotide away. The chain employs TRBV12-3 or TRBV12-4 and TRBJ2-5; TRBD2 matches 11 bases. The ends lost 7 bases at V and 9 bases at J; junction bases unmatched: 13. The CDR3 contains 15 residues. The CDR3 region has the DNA TGTGCCAGCACCCCGACTAGCGGGGTTCGGGAGGCCCAGTACTTC. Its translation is CASTPTSGVREAQYF.

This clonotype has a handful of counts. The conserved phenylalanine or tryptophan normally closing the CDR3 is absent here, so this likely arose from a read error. In nucleotides, the CDR3 is TGTGCCAGCAGCTACAGGGGGGTATCGAATGGCTACACCCTC. Translating gives CASSYRGVSNGYTL. The V gene is TRBV5-8, the J gene TRBJ1-2; TRBD1 aligns across 8 bases. Germline V lookup: CDR1 SGHTS, CDR2 YDEGEE. CDR3 size: 14 residues. J was trimmed by 6 bases and V by 3 bases; bases with no gene match: 7.

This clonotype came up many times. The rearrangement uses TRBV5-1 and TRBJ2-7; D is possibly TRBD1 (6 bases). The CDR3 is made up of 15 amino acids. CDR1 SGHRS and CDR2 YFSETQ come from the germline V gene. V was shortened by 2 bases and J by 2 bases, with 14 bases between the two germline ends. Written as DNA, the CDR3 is TGCGCCAGCAGCTTTATCAGGGGCTCCCCCTACGAGCAGTACTTC. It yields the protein CASSFIRGSPYEQYF.

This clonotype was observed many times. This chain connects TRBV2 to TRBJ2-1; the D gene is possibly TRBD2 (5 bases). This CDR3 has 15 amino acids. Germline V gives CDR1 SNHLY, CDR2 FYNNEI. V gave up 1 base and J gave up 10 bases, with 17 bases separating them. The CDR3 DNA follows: TGTGCCAGCAGTGAAGGTAGCGCCTACTATTCCGAGCAGTTCTTC. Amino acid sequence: CASSEGSAYYSEQFF.

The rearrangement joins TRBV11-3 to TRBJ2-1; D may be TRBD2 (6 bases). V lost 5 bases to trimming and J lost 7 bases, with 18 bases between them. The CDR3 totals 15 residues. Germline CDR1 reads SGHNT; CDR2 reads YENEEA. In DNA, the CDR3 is TGTGCCAGCAGCACCCGGGACCTAGCGATAAATGAGCAGTTCTTC. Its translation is CASSTRDLAINEQFF. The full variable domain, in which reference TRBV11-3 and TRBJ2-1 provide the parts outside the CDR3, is EAGVVQSPRYKIIEKKQPVAFWCNPISGHNTLYWYLQNLGQGPELLIRYENEEAVDDSQLPKDRFSAERLKGVDSTLKIQPAELGDSAVYLCASSTRDLAINEQFFGPGTRLTVL.

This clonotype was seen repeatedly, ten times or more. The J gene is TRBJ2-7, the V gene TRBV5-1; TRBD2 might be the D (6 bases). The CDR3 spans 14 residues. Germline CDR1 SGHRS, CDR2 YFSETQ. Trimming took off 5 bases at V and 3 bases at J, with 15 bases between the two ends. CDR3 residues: CASRRGREFYEQYF. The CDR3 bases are TGCGCCAGCAGACGCGGTCGGGAGTTCTACGAGCAGTACTTC.

The CDR3: CASFRGQYGYTF. Written as DNA, the CDR3 is TGTGCCAGCTTCAGGGGGCAGTACGGCTACACCTTC. The chain has TRBV6-1 and TRBJ1-2; the match to TRBD1 covers 8 bases. With 8 bases clipped from V and 8 bases from J, the junction kept 7 bases outside the gene matches. The germline CDR1 and CDR2 sequences are MNHNS and SASEGT. The length of the CDR3 is 12 residues.

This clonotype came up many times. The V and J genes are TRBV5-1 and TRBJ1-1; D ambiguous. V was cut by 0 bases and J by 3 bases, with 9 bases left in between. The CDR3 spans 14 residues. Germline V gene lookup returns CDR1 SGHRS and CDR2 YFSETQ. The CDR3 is CASSLVNSYTEAFF. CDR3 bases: TGCGCCAGCAGCTTGGTTAACAGTTACACTGAAGCTTTCTTT.

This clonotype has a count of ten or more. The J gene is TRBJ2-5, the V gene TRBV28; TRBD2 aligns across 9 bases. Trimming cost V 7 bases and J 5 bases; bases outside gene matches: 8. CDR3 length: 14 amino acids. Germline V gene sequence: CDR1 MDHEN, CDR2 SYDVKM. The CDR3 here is CASTMGRGGETQYF. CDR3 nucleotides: TGTGCCAGCACCATGGGGCGGGGGGGGGAGACCCAGTACTTC. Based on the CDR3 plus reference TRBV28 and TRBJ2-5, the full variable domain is DVKVTQSSRYLVKRTGEKVFLECVQDMDHENMFWYRQDPGLGLRLIYFSYDVKMKEKGDIPEGYSVSREKKERFSLILESASTNQTSMYLCASTMGRGGETQYFGPGTRLLVL.